Given below is one T cell receptor beta chain in context. Its matching antigen is unknown. J lost 5 bases, V lost 0 bases, and 3 bases had no gene match. Germline V gives CDR1 SGHTA, CDR2 FQGNSA. This CDR3 is built from 14 residues. The data were taken from a study of cytomegalovirus exposure and HLA in healthy donors. Study-level results: A later analysis reportedly found fewer N-insertions in an Asian-associated ancestry cluster than the approximately 670-donor mean.

Primers included in the PCR were 60 Vbeta and 13 Jbeta primers. Sequencing was performed with immunoSEQ multiplex PCR; in TCRdb, only in-frame clones are kept and a portion is missing. The sample carries roughly 110,000 clones, more than 65% recorded once. This TCR came from a man aged 25-40 years in good health and CMV-seronegative. The chain employs TRBV7-2 and TRBJ1-2, with 7 bases aligning to TRBD1. Material: PBMCs. The CDR3 DNA follows: TGTGCCAGCAGCTTAGCAGGGACAGCATATGGCTACACCTTC. This translates into CASSLAGTAYGYTF.